These 21 T cell receptor beta chains were all obtained from the same sample, sequenced in a study of T cells expressing NK-cell markers. TCRdb re-called the 5' RACE reads; every CDR3 protein appears as one record, without DNA. The data show about 400,000 distinct CDR3 sequences, and the top ten clones hold around 11%. The sequenced material came from blood T cells: a sorted CD56 or NKG2C T cell subset, CD4+ or CD8+ T cells, or bulk PBMC T cells (not recorded which). The source of these receptors is a woman aged 50 to 65 in good health.

The chain has TRBV7-8 and TRBJ2-1. The CDR3 is made up of 16 amino acids. From germline, CDR1 is SGHVS and CDR2 FQNEAQ. The CDR3 is CASSVSGSGSYNEQFF.

The V and J genes are TRBV3-1 and TRBJ2-3. CDR1 is LGHDT and CDR2 is YNNKEL in the germline V gene (reference sequence). The CDR3 contains 13 residues. The CDR3 protein is CASSQELADTQYF.

This CDR3 is CASSSSGRELVETQYF. The chain joins TRBV4-1 to TRBJ2-5; without DNA, the TCRdb call of TRBD1 cannot be checked. The CDR3 consists of 16 residues. CDR1 is MGHRA and CDR2 is YSYEKL in the germline V gene.

J is TRBJ2-1 and V is TRBV7-3; TCRdb returns TRBD1, unconfirmable since there is no DNA. Germline V CDR1 and CDR2: SGHTA, FQGTGA. This CDR3 comprises 15 residues. The CDR3 reads CASSLVRGAYNEQFF.

J is TRBJ2-1 and V is TRBV20-1; the D gene TCRdb calls, TRBD2, cannot be checked with no DNA. The germline CDR1 and CDR2 sequences are DFQATT and SNEGSKA (reference sequence). The CDR3 length is 16 residues. CDR3 sequence reads: CSAEGALAGVYNEQFF.

The chain links TRBV20-1 to TRBJ2-2. The CDR3 is 12 amino acids. In germline, CDR1 is DFQATT, CDR2 SNEGSKA (reference sequence). Here the CDR3 reads CSAFSNTGELFF.

The V and J genes are TRBV7-6 and TRBJ2-5; TCRdb names TRBD1, which stays unverified in the absence of DNA. This CDR3 comprises 14 residues. CDR1 SGHVS and CDR2 FNYEAQ come from the germline V gene. CDR3 protein: CASSGQGFRETQYF.

The rearrangement joins TRBV12-3 or TRBV12-4 to TRBJ2-2; TCRdb's D call of TRBD1 is untestable without DNA. The length of the CDR3 is 15 residues. The CDR3 reads CASTPTWTPTGELFF.

The chain links TRBV4-1 to TRBJ1-4; TCRdb's D call of TRBD1 is untestable without DNA. Germline V gene lookup returns CDR1 MGHRA and CDR2 YSYEKL. The CDR3 consists of 16 residues. CDR3 loop: CASSPRTGPSNEKLFF.

The gene calls are TRBV27 and TRBJ1-1; TCRdb selects TRBD1, and the lack of DNA leaves this call unchecked. Germline V CDR1 and CDR2: MNHEY, SMNVEV (reference sequence). The CDR3 loop spans 15 amino acids. The CDR3: CASSLAPYGNTEAFF.

This chain connects TRBV5-1 to TRBJ2-1. Germline V gene lookup returns CDR1 SGHRS and CDR2 YFSETQ. CDR3 size: 16 residues. The CDR3 loop is CASSLVGGSSYNEQFF.

The CDR3 here is CASIFTEGQRPGAQYF. This chain connects TRBV6-2 or TRBV6-3 to TRBJ2-5; lacking DNA, the TRBD1 call made by TCRdb goes unchecked. CDR3 length: 16 residues. Germline V gene lookup returns CDR1 MNHEY and CDR2 SVGEGT.

The rearrangement uses TRBV20-1 and TRBJ2-1; TCRdb designates TRBD1, a call that cannot be tested without DNA. Per germline, CDR1 DFQATT and CDR2 SNEGSKA (reference sequence). The CDR3 is made up of 13 amino acids. The CDR3 region is CSAHTGTGFEQFF.

The V and J genes are TRBV21-1 and TRBJ2-1; the TCRdb D gene call, TRBD1, has no DNA to confirm it. TRBV21-1 is a pseudogene locus. There are 12 residues in the CDR3. The CDR3 loop reads CARSQGQREQFF.

The CDR3 region is CASSQDLRGTPPSSQYF. The rearrangement joins TRBV14 to TRBJ2-5; without DNA, the TCRdb call of TRBD2 cannot be checked. This CDR3 has 17 residues. The germline V gene has CDR1 SGHDN and CDR2 FVKESK.

The chain recombines TRBV12-3 or TRBV12-4 with TRBJ2-3; TCRdb names TRBD2, which stays unverified in the absence of DNA. The CDR3 loop spans 15 amino acids. This CDR3 reads CASHLGLAGLDTQYF.

The chain couples TRBV3-1 to TRBJ2-2; TCRdb's D call, TRBD2, is unchecked because there is no DNA. Germline lookup yields CDR1 LGHDT and CDR2 YNNKEL (reference sequence). The CDR3 extends over 17 amino acids. The CDR3 protein is CASSQASLAVNTGELFF.

This chain links TRBV5-5 with TRBJ1-1; the TRBD1 assignment by TCRdb is unverifiable without DNA. The germline CDR1 and CDR2 sequences are SGHKS and YYEKEE (reference sequence). This CDR3 is 16 amino acids long. CDR3 loop: CASSLAVNRGHGEAFF.

The CDR3 is CASSLRPTSGRVSDTQYF. The chain uses TRBV7-8 and TRBJ2-3; TCRdb gives TRBD2 as the D gene, but with no DNA this cannot be confirmed. The CDR3 has 18 residues. Germline V lookup: CDR1 SGHVS, CDR2 FQNEAQ. Full variable domain (remainder filled in from reference TRBV7-8 and TRBJ2-3): GAGVSQSPRYKVAKRGQDVALRCDPISGHVSLFWYQQALGQGPEFLTYFQNEAQLDKSGLPSDRFFAERPEGSVSTLKIQRTQQEDSAVYLCASSLRPTSGRVSDTQYFGPGTRLTVL.

V is TRBV7-3 and J is TRBJ2-2; as DNA is missing, the TRBD2 call by TCRdb cannot be tested. Germline-derived CDR1 and CDR2 are SGHTA and FQGTGA. The CDR3 totals 16 residues. The CDR3 reads CASSFASIPAPGELFF.

V usage is TRBV7-9 and J usage is TRBJ2-7. CDR1 is SEHNR, CDR2 FQNEAQ, per germline (reference sequence). The length of the CDR3 is 12 residues. Here the CDR3 reads CASSEYQYEQYF.